The 6 T cell receptor beta chains below all came from one sample that was sequenced in a study of cytomegalovirus exposure and HLA in healthy donors. The study ran its PCR with 60 Vbeta and 13 Jbeta primers. The method was immunoSEQ multiplex PCR; TCRdb's version includes in-frame clones alone and lacks a portion of them. The sample lists about 98,000 clones; less than 85% were seen once. Material for sequencing was PBMCs. Receptors were obtained from a man aged 35 to 55 in good health and CMV-seronegative.

The chain's CDR3 is CASSALLGTASDTQYF. CDR3 DNA sequence: TGTGCCAGCAGTGCCCTTCTCGGGACAGCCTCAGATACGCAGTATTTT. This chain links TRBV2 with TRBJ2-3; 7 positions match TRBD1. After removal of 4 bases from V and 4 bases from J, the junction contained 11 bases not matched to a gene. The CDR3 length is 16 residues. Germline V gene lookup returns CDR1 SNHLY and CDR2 FYNNEI.

The chain employs TRBV7-9 and TRBJ1-3; D not resolved. Germline V gene lookup returns CDR1 SEHNR and CDR2 FQNEAQ (reference sequence). Trimming pared 1 base from V and 4 bases from J, leaving 8 bases between. The CDR3 runs to 14 residues. The DNA of the CDR3 is TGTGCCAGCAGCTTAGGCTCAGGCGGAAACACCATATATTTT. Its translation is CASSLGSGGNTIYF.

The chain couples TRBV13 to TRBJ1-2; D remains ambiguous. This CDR3 spans 15 amino acids. Germline V gives CDR1 PRHDT, CDR2 FYEKMQ (reference sequence). V was shortened by 0 bases and J by 6 bases, with 14 bases between the two germline ends. In DNA, the CDR3 is TGTGCCAGCAGCTTAGGCGCCAGGCCAGACCATGGCTACACCTTC. The encoded protein is CASSLGARPDHGYTF. Based on the CDR3 plus reference TRBV13 and TRBJ1-2, the full variable domain is AAGVIQSPRHLIKEKRETATLKCYPIPRHDTVYWYQQGPGQDPQFLISFYEKMQSDKGSIPDRFSAQQFSDYHSELNMSSLELGDSALYFCASSLGARPDHGYTFGSGTRLTVV.

The chain uses TRBV11-3 and TRBJ2-5; a weak D match, TRBD1 (5 bases). Germline V gene sequence: CDR1 SGHNT, CDR2 YENEEA. This CDR3 is 15 amino acids long. The V end was cut by 5 bases, the J end by 2 bases, with 15 bases between. The CDR3 loop is CASSPTVGPQETQYF. Written as DNA, the CDR3 is TGTGCCAGCAGCCCCACCGTGGGGCCTCAAGAGACCCAGTACTTC.

The chain combines TRBV5-1 with TRBJ2-5; 7 nucleotides line up with TRBD1. The CDR3 spans 14 residues. Germline CDR1 SGHRS, CDR2 YFSETQ. Unmatched junction bases numbered 8, after V lost 4 bases and J lost 5 bases. The CDR3 protein is CASSPGTVIETQYF. The CDR3 nucleotides are TGCGCCAGCAGCCCGGGGACAGTAATTGAGACCCAGTACTTC.

This clone has just one count. The V and J genes are TRBV15 and TRBJ1-5; 7 nucleotides match TRBD1. The V and J ends lost 6 bases and 3 bases, in that order; junction bases with no gene match: 2. Germline V gene data show CDR1 as LNHNV and CDR2 as YYDKDF (reference sequence). The CDR3 has 13 amino acids. CDR3 DNA: TGTGCCACCAGGGGACAGTACAATCAGCCCCAGCATTTT. Protein sequence: CATRGQYNQPQHF.